Following are 6 T cell receptor beta chains from one sample sequenced in a study of shared clonotypes between healthy human individuals. Clones were sequenced by immunoSEQ multiplex PCR, and TCRdb holds only the in-frame ones, with some missing. The sample carries hundreds of thousands of clones, 74% recorded once. The material sequenced was memory CD4+ T cells sorted from blood. Stated subset: CD45RA-negative fraction. The source of these receptors is a woman aged 30 to 39 in good health.

The V and J genes are TRBV5-5 and TRBJ1-5; a possible D gene is TRBD1 (5 bases). CDR1 SGHKS and CDR2 YYEKEE come from the germline V gene (reference sequence). V was shortened by 1 base and J by 0 bases, with 11 bases between the two germline ends. CDR3 length equals 16 residues. For the CDR3, the DNA is TGTGCCAGCAGCTTGACAGGTTCCTATAGCAATCAGCCCCAGCATTTT. Translating gives CASSLTGSYSNQPQHF.

This clone was observed many times. This sequence joins TRBV19 and TRBJ2-1; D may be TRBD2 (6 bases). The CDR3 is made up of 17 amino acids. Per germline, CDR1 LNHDA and CDR2 SQIVND (reference sequence). V lost 5 bases, J lost 7 bases, and 24 bases lay in between. CDR3 protein: CASSPQTGRGLRNEQFF. For the CDR3, the DNA is TGTGCCAGTAGTCCTCAAACCGGGCGGGGCCTTCGGAATGAGCAGTTCTTC.

V is TRBV6-5 and J is TRBJ1-1, with a tentative D call TRBD1 (6 bases). Germline V CDR1 and CDR2: MNHEY, SVGAGI. This CDR3 is built from 15 residues. V lost 5 bases to trimming and J lost 1 base, with 14 bases between them. The CDR3 region is CASSTTGHKNTEAFF. The CDR3 DNA reads TGTGCCAGCAGTACCACGGGACACAAGAACACTGAAGCTTTCTTT.

This chain links TRBV27 with TRBJ2-3, with D maybe TRBD2 (6 bases). Germline loops: CDR1 MNHEY, CDR2 SMNVEV (reference sequence). The CDR3 runs 15 residues. The V and J ends lost 3 bases and 6 bases respectively, with 16 bases between them. CDR3 sequence (DNA): TGTGCCAGCAGTTTGCGGGACTTCGTACCGGATACGCAGTATTTT. As protein: CASSLRDFVPDTQYF.

V gene TRBV27 combines with J gene TRBJ1-2, with 7 bases matching TRBD1. CDR1 MNHEY and CDR2 SMNVEV come from the germline V gene (reference sequence). The CDR3 contains 14 residues. Trimming at V came to 3 bases and at J to 6 bases, leaving 7 bases not matched to a gene. CDR3 DNA: TGTGCCAGCAGTTTGCGACAGGGTCGGCATGGCTACACCTTC. Translated, it gives CASSLRQGRHGYTF.

The J gene is TRBJ1-2, the V gene TRBV6-5; D uncertain. V lost 2 bases and J 5 bases, leaving 9 bases between the germline ends. The CDR3 sequence is 13 residues long. The germline V gene has CDR1 MNHEY and CDR2 SVGAGI. The CDR3 loop is CASSYKVSYGYTF. CDR3 coding DNA: TGTGCCAGCAGTTACAAAGTCTCGTATGGCTACACCTTC.